The rows below give T cell receptor beta chains drawn from one sample of a study of blood T cell repertoires in COVID-19. Profiled with immunoSEQ multiplex PCR; TCRdb holds only in-frame clones, not every one. This table holds 300,000 to 350,000 clones, 85% to 90% found once. Sequencing used peripheral blood. The receptors stem from a woman in her 40s with COVID-19, enrolled during active disease. The CDR3 runs from the conserved cysteine through the conserved F or W. The order of the fields is CDR3 length, clone size, J gene, D gene, V gene, CDR3 protein, CDR3 DNA. The D gene is left open where the match is weak. Only part of the rows carry a size: once, few, many, or a class if the clone is expanded.

14,.,TRBJ2-5,TRBD2,TRBV2,CASKPGTRQETQYF,TGTGCCAGCAAGCCCGGGACTAGACAAGAGACCCAGTACTTC
16,.,TRBJ1-3,.,TRBV5-1,CASSLGRANSGNTIYF,TGCGCCAGCAGCTTGGGCAGGGCGAACTCTGGAAACACCATATATTTT
13,.,TRBJ1-4,.,TRBV29-1,CSVGQGVGEKLFF,TGCAGCGTTGGTCAGGGCGTAGGGGAAAAACTGTTTTTT
13,.,TRBJ1-6,TRBD1,TRBV2,CAGEGQGSSPLHF,TGTGCCGGAGAGGGACAGGGTAGTTCACCCCTCCACTTT
14,once,TRBJ2-5,TRBD1,TRBV27,CASSDRGPQETQYF,TGTGCCAGCAGTGACAGGGGCCCCCAAGAGACCCAGTACTTC
16,.,TRBJ1-1,.,TRBV4-2,CASSQVAGQINTEAFF,TGTGCCAGCAGCCAAGTTGCTGGACAGATAAACACTGAAGCTTTCTTT
18,.,TRBJ2-1,.,TRBV5-3,CARSWRCRVRGSYNEQFF,TGTGCCAGAAGCTGGAGGTGCCGGGTTAGAGGGTCCTACAATGAGCAGTTCTTC
16,.,TRBJ1-6,TRBD1,TRBV6-5,CASSYSGQFELRALHF,TGTGCCAGCAGTTACTCGGGACAGTTTGAATTAAGGGCCCTCCACTTT
13,.,TRBJ1-1,.,TRBV30,CAWRSQGNTEAFF,TGTGCCTGGAGGAGCCAGGGGAACACTGAAGCTTTCTTT
14,.,TRBJ1-5,TRBD1,TRBV27,CASRRTGGTEPQHF,TGTGCCAGCAGACGGACAGGGGGCACGGAGCCCCAGCATTTT
14,.,TRBJ1-1,TRBD1,TRBV6-5,CASSSGTGDLEAFF,TGTGCCAGCAGCTCCGGGACAGGGGATCTTGAAGCTTTCTTT
15,.,TRBJ2-1,.,TRBV5-1,CASILVPESYNEQFF,TGCGCCAGCATACTGGTCCCTGAGTCCTACAATGAGCAGTTCTTC
15,.,TRBJ1-3,.,TRBV6-5,CASSYSTGLGNTIYF,TGTGCCAGCAGTTACTCGACGGGACTTGGAAACACCATATATTTT
16,.,TRBJ2-7,TRBD1,TRBV5-4,CASSLLQAGGIDEQYF,TGTGCCAGCAGCTTACTGCAGGCAGGGGGTATCGACGAGCAGTACTTC
11,.,TRBJ2-3,.,TRBV10-2,CASSRVDTQYF,TGCGCCAGCAGTCGTGTGGATACGCAGTATTTT
14,.,TRBJ2-5,.,TRBV19,CASSKNQGYETQYF,TGTGCCAGTAGTAAAAATCAGGGGTACGAGACCCAGTACTTC
16,once,TRBJ1-1,TRBD1,TRBV6-5,CASSYRDRGPNTEAFF,TGTGCCAGCAGTTACCGGGACAGGGGTCCGAACACTGAAGCTTTCTTT
15,.,TRBJ2-1,TRBD2,TRBV7-3,CASSLRGGSNNEQFF,TGTGCCAGCAGCTTGCGGGGGGGCTCCAACAATGAGCAGTTCTTC
14,once,TRBJ1-1,TRBD1,TRBV25-1,CASSESWRGQEAFF,TGTGCCAGCAGTGAAAGTTGGAGGGGGCAGGAAGCTTTCTTT
14,.,TRBJ1-3,.,TRBV14,CASSQAGSRNTIYF,TGTGCCAGCAGCCAAGCGGGGAGCAGAAACACCATATATTTT
15,.,TRBJ2-7,TRBD2,TRBV7-2,CASSLGTSGYYEQYF,TGTGCCAGCAGCCTAGGGACTAGCGGTTATTACGAGCAGTACTTC